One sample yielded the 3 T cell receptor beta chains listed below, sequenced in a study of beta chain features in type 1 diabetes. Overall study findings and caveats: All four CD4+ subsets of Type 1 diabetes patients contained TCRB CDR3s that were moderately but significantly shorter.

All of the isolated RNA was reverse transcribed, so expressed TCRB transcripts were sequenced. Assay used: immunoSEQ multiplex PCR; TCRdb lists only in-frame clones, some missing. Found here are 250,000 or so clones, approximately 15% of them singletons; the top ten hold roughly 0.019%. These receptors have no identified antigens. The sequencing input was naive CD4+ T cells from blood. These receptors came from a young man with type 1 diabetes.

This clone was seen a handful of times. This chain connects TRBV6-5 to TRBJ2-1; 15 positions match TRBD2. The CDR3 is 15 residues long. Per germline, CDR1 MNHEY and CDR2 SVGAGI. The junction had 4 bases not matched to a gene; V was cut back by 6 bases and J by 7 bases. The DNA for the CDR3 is TGTGCCAGCAGAAAAGGGACTAGCGGGGGGAATGAGCAGTTCTTC. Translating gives CASRKGTSGGNEQFF.

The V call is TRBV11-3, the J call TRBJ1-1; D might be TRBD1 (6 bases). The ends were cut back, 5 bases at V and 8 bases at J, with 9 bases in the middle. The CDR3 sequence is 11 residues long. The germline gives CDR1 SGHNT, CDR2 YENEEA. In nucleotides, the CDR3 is TGTGCCAGCAGCGCCGGGACAGAAGCTTTCTTT. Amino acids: CASSAGTEAFF.

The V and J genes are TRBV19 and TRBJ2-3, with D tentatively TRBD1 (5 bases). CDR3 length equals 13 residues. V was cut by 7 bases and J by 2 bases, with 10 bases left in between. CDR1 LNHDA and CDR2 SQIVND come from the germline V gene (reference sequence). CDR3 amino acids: CASMTANTDTQYF. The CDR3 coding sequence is TGTGCCAGTATGACAGCCAACACAGATACGCAGTATTTT.